This entry is about one T cell receptor beta chain. The antigen is not known. Amplified material comprised TCR beta CDR3 regions derived from RNA transcripts. Second-round multiplex PCR came after a first-round RT-PCR that employed HTBI primers. TCRdb redid the calling of the multiplex PCR reads with MiXCR, one entry per CDR3 protein. The sample lists hundreds of thousands of distinct CDR3 sequences; 40% were seen once. Disease in donors with ophthalmopathy had moderate-to-severe activity, CAS ≥3, NOSPECS ≥4 and under 3 months' duration. As the starting material, around 9.1 ml of fresh peripheral blood yielded the PBMCs. The sample comes from a study of Graves' ophthalmopathy and Graves' hyperthyroidism. The overall study: Peripheral blood samples were taken at initial diagnosis, before any treatment. The study's findings and limits: Blood was where most expanded thyroid clonotypes above 0.001 frequency also turned up.

The V gene end was trimmed by 0 bases and the J gene end by 5 bases; junction bases not matched to a gene: 4. This CDR3 comprises 15 residues. Germline V CDR1 and CDR2: ENHRY, SYGVKD. The chain recombines TRBV10-3 with TRBJ2-5, with 9 bases that match TRBD2. This receptor was taken from an adult man with Graves' ophthalmopathy. The sequenced sample consisted of peripheral blood. Here the CDR3 reads CAISESGGRAETQYF. Written as DNA, the CDR3 is TGTGCCATCAGTGAGTCAGGCGGGAGGGCGGAGACCCAGTACTTC.